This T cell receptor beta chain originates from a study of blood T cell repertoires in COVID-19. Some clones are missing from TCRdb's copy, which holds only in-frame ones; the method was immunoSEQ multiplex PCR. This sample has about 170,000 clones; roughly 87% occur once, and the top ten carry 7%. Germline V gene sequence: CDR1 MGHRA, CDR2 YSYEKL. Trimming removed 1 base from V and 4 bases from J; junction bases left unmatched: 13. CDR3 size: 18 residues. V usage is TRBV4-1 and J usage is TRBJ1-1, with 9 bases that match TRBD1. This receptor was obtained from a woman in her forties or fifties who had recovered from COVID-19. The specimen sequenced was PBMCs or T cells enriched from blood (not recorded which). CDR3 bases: TGCGCCAGCAGCCAAGGCAAACTCAACCAGGACAGGGGCACTGAAGCTTTCTTT. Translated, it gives CASSQGKLNQDRGTEAFF.